This T cell receptor beta chain derives from a study of blood T cell repertoires in COVID-19 (dated by TCRdb to 2020 to 2021). With regard to the full study: Collaborator samples came from the United States, Italy and Spain and covered acute and convalescent phases of COVID-19. The sample metadata nearly always contained a de-identified subject ID, COVID-19 status, age in years and sex. The samples were drawn from two sources: the first 160 participants of the ongoing ImmuneRACE study, and over 1,000 subjects contributed by 6 global collaborators. The prospective study material was composed of cDNA or gDNA derived from T cells, B-cell-depleted T cells, or PBMCs. Where HLA class I and class II types were available, the types were taken from metadata supplied by the sample provider, not from assay-based typing. A freely available public database, intended as a resource for researchers studying the immune response to SARS-CoV-2, is where the repertoires were released. The dataset comprised deeply sampled blood TCRbeta repertoires from subjects exposed to, actively infected with, or recovered from COVID-19. The full study reports these points: The quantity of clinical and demographic metadata differed by source and by participant and was supplied without curation.

The trim is 6 bases for V and 0 bases for J, with a gap of 19 bases between the germline ends. The CDR3 starts with the cysteine, ends with the phenylalanine, and has 17 residues. Solely the CDR3 DNA is kept, with 51 bases framed from the first base. Per the germline V gene (reference sequence), LNHDA is the CDR1 and SQIVND is the CDR2. TCRbeta CDR3 regions were amplified from genomic DNA using the immunoSEQ Assay, a bias-controlled multiplex PCR. In the source study's methods: Within the assay, amplification of reference gene primers was used to estimate how many nucleated cells each sample contained. To quantify the absolute abundance of each unique TCRbeta CDR3 rearrangement, sequence reads were collapsed and filtered. For each sample, productive Simpson clonality was calculated by taking the square root of Simpson's diversity index across productive rearrangements. In its TCRdb copy, this immuneACCESS table keeps in-frame sequences only and misses some clones. Where compared with another copy, unresolved V genes explain less than half of these, and the others have no known cause. V and J calls and clone size are those listed in that table; D and trimming were worked out from the DNA. This sample holds 180,000 or so clones; about 88% were observed only once. The ten largest clones take up 0.99% of the sample.

Each collaborating institution followed its own protocols to collect whole blood in K2EDTA tubes. For TCRbeta analysis, collaborators shipped samples as frozen whole blood, isolated PBMCs, or DNA extracted from either of those sample types. A remark on this clone: Its recognized antigen is unknown. The input lacks base qualities; no much larger clone sits a single base away.

The sequencing sample was made of peripheral blood. This sequence was found in a young man with acute or convalescent COVID-19. The sequence links TRBV19 to TRBJ2-3; perhaps TRBD1 is the D gene, with 6 bases matching. The nucleotides are TGTGCCAGTAGCCGAGGATCGGACAGCAGTAGCACAGATACGCAGTATTTT. Translated, this is CASSRGSDSSSTDTQYF.